The sequence of this T cell receptor (beta chain) was determined in a study of blood T cell repertoires in COVID-19. Original analysis: Amplified reference gene primers provided the basis for estimating nucleated cell counts. Produced via immunoSEQ multiplex PCR; TCRdb's table is partial and in-frame only. V, J and clone size reflect that table, while D and trimming were determined from the DNA. This table has 200,000 or so clones, 82% appearing once. In the case of this clone: Germline and junction disagree at one end, which may indicate a read error.

Germline CDR1 is GTSNPN and CDR2 is SVGIG (reference sequence). The CDR3 is 11 amino acids. The rearrangement joins TRBV30 to TRBJ2-1; 9 bases fit TRBD2. The sample was peripheral blood. This TCR came from a woman in her 30s with acute or convalescent COVID-19. The CDR3 loop reads CTGGGASEQFF. The CDR3 nucleotides are TGCACGGGCGGGGGGGCCTCTGAGCAGTTCTTC.